Below, 30 T cell receptor beta chains from the same sample are listed, as sequenced in a study of T cell responses to AZD1222 COVID-19 vaccine. Here immunoSEQ multiplex PCR was the method, and the copy in TCRdb shows in-frame clones only, minus some. The table shows over 120,000 clones, with about 93% occurring only once. This sample comprised peripheral blood, obtained on day 0 of AZD1222 vaccination. The receptors shown here come from an adult in good health.

The chain combines TRBV4-1 with TRBJ1-5; 7 bases fit TRBD1. CDR1 MGHRA and CDR2 YSYEKL come from the germline V gene. This CDR3 is built from 14 residues. Losses at the gene ends were 4 bases for V and 2 bases for J; bases not matched to a gene: 2. The CDR3 nucleotides are TGCGCCAGCAGCCCCGACAGGGGCAATCAGCCCCAGCATTTT. The encoded protein is CASSPDRGNQPQHF.

V gene TRBV19 combines with J gene TRBJ1-2; possibly TRBD1 for D (6 bases). Trimming removed 2 bases from V and 4 bases from J, with 14 bases in between. This CDR3 is built from 15 residues. Germline assignment: CDR1 LNHDA and CDR2 SQIVND (reference sequence). The CDR3 DNA sequence: TGTGCCAGTAGTATATCCCCAGGGGAGTTCTATGGCTACACCTTC. Translated: CASSISPGEFYGYTF.

The V gene is TRBV18, the J gene TRBJ1-5; the D gene is possibly TRBD1 (6 bases). The germline gives CDR1 KGHSH, CDR2 LQKENI. The CDR3 covers 15 residues. Trimming took off 3 bases at V and 5 bases at J, with 14 bases between the two ends. CDR3 DNA: TGTGCCAGCTCACCTCAGGGGCAGATTGATCAGCCCCAGCATTTT. This encodes CASSPQGQIDQPQHF. Looking up the rest from reference TRBV18 and TRBJ1-5 gives the full variable domain: NAGVMQNPRHLVRRRGQEARLRCSPMKGHSHVYWYRQLPEEGLKFMVYLQKENIIDESGMPKERFSAEFPKEGPSILRIQQVVRGDSAAYFCASSPQGQIDQPQHFGDGTRLSIL.

The chain is built from TRBV7-6 and TRBJ1-2; TRBD1 aligns across 7 bases. Germline CDR1 reads SGHVS; CDR2 reads FNYEAQ. V lost 5 bases and J lost 5; bases outside the gene matches: 11. The CDR3 has 15 residues. The CDR3 reads CASSPYGSGGYGYTF. The CDR3 nucleotides read TGTGCCAGCAGCCCCTACGGGTCAGGGGGGTATGGCTACACCTTC.

The chain recombines TRBV7-6 with TRBJ2-7; D unresolved. Germline CDR1 reads SGHVS; CDR2 reads FNYEAQ. Between the trimmed V and J ends, which lost 0 bases and 1 base, there was a span of 4 bases. The CDR3 contains 13 residues. CDR3: CASSLAKSYEQYF. CDR3 coding DNA: TGTGCCAGCAGCTTAGCCAAATCCTACGAGCAGTACTTC.

The chain recombines TRBV5-4 with TRBJ2-7; weak D call: TRBD2 (5 bases). The length of the CDR3 is 16 residues. Germline loops: CDR1 SGHNT, CDR2 YYREEE (reference sequence). Trimming took 3 bases from V and 7 from J, leaving 23 bases between them. The CDR3, as DNA: TGTGCCAGCAGCTCCACCACTAGAGCAACTACGAGTGAGCAGTACTTC. As protein: CASSSTTRATTSEQYF.

CDR3 sequence reads: CASSSEGTRIGGTEAFF. The CDR3, as DNA: TGTGCCAGCAGCTCAGAGGGGACGCGGATTGGGGGCACTGAAGCTTTCTTT. This chain uses TRBV7-2 with TRBJ1-1, with a weak D call TRBD1 (5 bases). Trimming took off 4 bases at V and 4 bases at J, with 22 bases between the two ends. The germline gives CDR1 SGHTA, CDR2 FQGNSA. The CDR3 is made up of 17 amino acids.

This clone is a singleton in its sample. The identical CDR3 is also encoded by other nucleotide sequences in the sample. V is TRBV6-2 or TRBV6-3 and J is TRBJ2-3, with D possibly TRBD1 on 6 matching bases. This CDR3 region has 14 residues. Germline CDR1 is MNHEY and CDR2 is SVGEGT. V was clipped by 4 bases and J by 0 bases, with 8 bases between them. In DNA, the CDR3 is TGTGCCAGCAGTTTACAGGGCAGCACAGATACGCAGTATTTT. Translating it yields CASSLQGSTDTQYF.

The V and J genes are TRBV7-2 and TRBJ1-6, with 8 positions matching TRBD1. The CDR3 length is 16 residues. The germline V gene encodes CDR1 SGHTA and CDR2 FQGNSA. With 4 bases clipped from V and 7 bases from J, the junction kept 9 bases outside the gene matches. The CDR3 bases are TGTGCCAGCAGCTCAATAGACAGGGGACCCAATTCACCCCTCCACTTT. It is translated as CASSSIDRGPNSPLHF. The complete variable domain, with remaining parts taken from reference TRBV7-2 and TRBJ1-6, reads GAGVSQSPSNKVTEKGKDVELRCDPISGHTALYWYRQSLGQGLEFLIYFQGNSAPDKSGLPSDRFSAERTGGSVSTLTIQRTQQEDSAVYLCASSSIDRGPNSPLHFGNGTRLTVT.

The genes are TRBV30 and TRBJ2-1; possibly TRBD1 for D (6 bases). Germline-derived CDR1 and CDR2 are GTSNPN and SVGIG (reference sequence). Trimming shortened V by 5 bases and J by 4 bases, and 9 bases separated the two germline ends. This CDR3 spans 12 amino acids. CDR3 sequence reads: CAWGQPYNEQFF. The CDR3 DNA reads TGTGCCTGGGGACAGCCATACAATGAGCAGTTCTTC.

The chain has TRBV4-1 and TRBJ2-7; D is unresolved. The germline gives CDR1 MGHRA, CDR2 YSYEKL. The CDR3 consists of 16 residues. V was trimmed by 1 base and J by 3 bases, leaving 16 bases between them. The CDR3 loop is CASSQGRARRNYEQYF. The DNA for the CDR3 is TGCGCCAGCAGCCAAGGTAGGGCCCGCCGAAACTACGAGCAGTACTTC.

The chain employs TRBV19 and TRBJ2-5; 9 bases are shared with TRBD1. With V trimmed by 3 bases and J by 5 bases, 4 bases remained unmatched. The CDR3 is made up of 14 amino acids. CDR1 is LNHDA, CDR2 SQIVND, per germline (reference sequence). In DNA, the CDR3 is TGTGCCAGTAGTATTGGACAGGGGTTGGAGACCCAGTACTTC. It specifies CASSIGQGLETQYF.

This chain joins TRBV6-4 and TRBJ1-2, with D possibly being TRBD1 (6 bases). Per germline, CDR1 MRHNA and CDR2 SNTAGT. V was shortened by 6 bases and J by 0 bases, with 14 bases between the two germline ends. The CDR3 runs to 15 residues. CDR3 DNA sequence: TGTGCCAGCAGGCGGGACACGGGTTCTAACTATGGCTACACCTTC. Its protein is CASRRDTGSNYGYTF.

CDR3 sequence (DNA): TGTGCCAGCATCGACAGGGCCACTGGAAACACCATATATTTT. The encoded protein is CASIDRATGNTIYF. This chain joins TRBV28 and TRBJ1-3; 7 bases map to TRBD1. V shed 7 bases and J 2 bases; nucleotides not matched to a gene: 5. CDR1 MDHEN and CDR2 SYDVKM come from the germline V gene. The CDR3 runs to 14 residues.

This chain joins TRBV28 and TRBJ2-7; D possibly uses TRBD1 or TRBD2 (6 bases each). Germline V gives CDR1 MDHEN, CDR2 SYDVKM. V gave up 3 bases and J gave up 5 bases, with 11 bases separating them. The CDR3 covers 13 residues. The CDR3 bases are TGTGCCAGCAGTTTTGAGGGGGGCAACGAGCAGTACTTC. Translated: CASSFEGGNEQYF.

J is TRBJ1-2 and V is TRBV9, with D hard to call. This CDR3 is 15 amino acids long. Trimming stripped 3 bases from V and 4 bases from J, with 16 bases between. CDR1 and CDR2 (germline): SGDLS, YYNGEE. CDR3 nucleotide sequence: TGTGCCAGCAGCGAGGGTGTAGGTAAGGGCTATGGCTACACCTTC. It is translated as CASSEGVGKGYGYTF.

The CDR3 bases are TGTGCCAGCAGTGGACCTCAGGGGGCCCAGCATTTT. Amino acid sequence: CASSGPQGAQHF. The J gene is TRBJ1-5, the V gene TRBV6-2 or TRBV6-3; 7 bases match TRBD1. Germline V gene lookup returns CDR1 MNHEY and CDR2 SVGEGT. Unmatched junction bases numbered 6, after V lost 5 bases and J lost 11 bases. The CDR3 runs to 12 residues.

The J gene is TRBJ1-2, the V gene TRBV28; D is unclear. V gave up 6 bases and J gave up 0 bases, with 8 bases separating them. The CDR3 consists of 13 residues. CDR1 and CDR2 (germline): MDHEN, SYDVKM. The CDR3 sequence is CASSPDTNYGYTF. As DNA, the CDR3 is TGTGCCAGCAGCCCGGATACTAACTATGGCTACACCTTC.

The chain couples TRBV18 to TRBJ1-3; no definite D call. Between the trimmed V and J ends, which lost 0 bases and 0 bases, there was a span of 9 bases. CDR3 length equals 16 residues. Germline values: CDR1 KGHSH, CDR2 LQKENI. The CDR3, as DNA: TGTGCCAGCTCACCACCGGCCAGAGCCTCTGGAAACACCATATATTTT. Residues: CASSPPARASGNTIYF.

This rearrangement joins TRBV5-8 to TRBJ1-3, with TRBD1 as a possible D gene (5 bases). Germline V CDR1 and CDR2: SGHTS, YDEGEE. The CDR3 runs to 14 residues. Trimming took off 4 bases at V and 9 bases at J, with 17 bases between the two ends. The CDR3 here is CASSRRGGSSTIYF. Here the CDR3 DNA reads TGTGCCAGCAGCCGACGCGGGGGGTCGAGCACCATATATTTT.

The J gene is TRBJ1-2, the V gene TRBV24-1; 8 bases fit TRBD1. The germline gives CDR1 KGHDR, CDR2 SFDVKD. V lost 3 bases and J lost 7; bases outside the gene matches: 6. This CDR3 is built from 14 residues. The CDR3 sequence: CATSDIQGETGYTF. In DNA, the CDR3 is TGTGCCACCAGTGATATACAGGGGGAGACTGGCTACACCTTC.

The chain has TRBV6-1 and TRBJ2-7, with D possibly TRBD2 on 6 matching bases. The germline CDR1 and CDR2 sequences are MNHNS and SASEGT. The CDR3 extends over 16 amino acids. The ends were cut back, 4 bases at V and 3 bases at J, with 19 bases in the middle. This chain's CDR3 is CASSATPGTPHYEQYF. The CDR3, as DNA: TGTGCCAGCAGTGCCACTCCCGGGACTCCTCACTACGAGCAGTACTTC.

The chain couples TRBV6-2 or TRBV6-3 to TRBJ1-5, with 7 positions matching TRBD1. V trimming: 6 bases; J trimming: 0 bases; junction bases outside the gene matches: 8. The germline V gene encodes CDR1 MNHEY and CDR2 SVGEGT. The CDR3 totals 16 residues. In nucleotides, the CDR3 is TGTGCCAGCAGCTTCGGGACAGTTTATAGCAATCAGCCCCAGCATTTT. Translated, it gives CASSFGTVYSNQPQHF.

The table lists this clone with a count of one. This chain uses TRBV11-2 with TRBJ1-6; maybe TRBD1 (6 bases). V gave up 5 bases and J gave up 5 bases, with 13 bases separating them. Looked up from germline, CDR1 is SGHAT and CDR2 is FQNNGV. This CDR3 spans 15 amino acids. The CDR3 DNA follows: TGTGCCAGCAGCACCCAGGGGACTAATAATTCACCCCTCCACTTT. This translates into CASSTQGTNNSPLHF.

The gene calls are TRBV19 and TRBJ1-6; possible D gene TRBD1, 6 bases. CDR3 length: 16 residues. V lost 3 bases and J lost 1, with 10 bases in between. Germline CDR1 and CDR2: LNHDA and SQIVND (reference sequence). Here the CDR3 DNA reads TGTGCCAGTAGTATGAGGGGGTGGTCCTATAATTCACCCCTCCACTTT. Translated, it gives CASSMRGWSYNSPLHF.

The chain uses TRBV7-8 and TRBJ2-1, with 8 bases that match TRBD2. The V segment lost 5 bases and the J segment 5 bases; nucleotides outside the gene matches: 8. CDR1 is SGHVS, CDR2 FQNEAQ, per germline. The CDR3 runs to 15 residues. This CDR3 is CASSPRGGRDNEQFF. CDR3 bases: TGTGCCAGCAGCCCCCGGGGGGGCCGGGACAATGAGCAGTTCTTC. Full variable domain (missing parts from reference TRBV7-8 and TRBJ2-1): GAGVSQSPRYKVAKRGQDVALRCDPISGHVSLFWYQQALGQGPEFLTYFQNEAQLDKSGLPSDRFFAERPEGSVSTLKIQRTQQEDSAVYLCASSPRGGRDNEQFFGPGTRLTVL.

The CDR3: CASSNQGRQMNTEAFF. The CDR3 DNA is TGTGCCAGCAGCAACCAGGGGCGCCAAATGAACACTGAAGCTTTCTTT. The chain combines TRBV7-8 with TRBJ1-1, with D perhaps TRBD1 (6 bases). The V gene's germline CDR1 is SGHVS and CDR2 FQNEAQ. V lost 5 bases, J lost 0 bases, and 16 bases lay in between. This CDR3 comprises 16 residues.

The chain employs TRBV2 and TRBJ2-5; the D gene is possibly TRBD1 (6 bases). V lost 4 bases to trimming and J lost 6 bases, with 12 bases between them. Germline lookup yields CDR1 SNHLY and CDR2 FYNNEI. The length of the CDR3 is 13 residues. The CDR3 region has the DNA TGTGCCAGCAGTGCGGCACAGGGACAGACCCAGTACTTC. This encodes CASSAAQGQTQYF.

On this clone itself: Other DNA sequences from this sample encode an identical CDR3 as well. This rearrangement joins TRBV28 to TRBJ1-2; 7 nucleotides line up with TRBD1. J lost 8 bases, V lost 5 bases, and 8 bases had no gene match. In germline, CDR1 is MDHEN, CDR2 SYDVKM. The CDR3 has 13 amino acids. The CDR3 DNA is TGTGCCAGCAGTCCGACAGGGAGTCGGGGCTACACCTTC. The encoded protein is CASSPTGSRGYTF.

The chain is built from TRBV7-9 and TRBJ2-7; TRBD1 matches 10 bases. The germline V gene encodes CDR1 SEHNR and CDR2 FQNEAQ (reference sequence). V trimming: 5 bases; J trimming: 6 bases; junction bases outside the gene matches: 4. This CDR3 contains 13 residues. The CDR3 DNA follows: TGTGCCAGCAGCGCCGGGACAGGGGTCGAGCAGTACTTC. This sequence encodes CASSAGTGVEQYF.